Included here is one TCR beta chain sequence, with context. TCRdb re-derived calls from the 5' RACE reads in MiXCR, one entry per CDR3 protein. The sample has tens of thousands of distinct CDR3 sequences, about a fifth seen once. V was shortened by 3 bases and J by 6 bases, with 15 bases between the two germline ends. The germline V gene has CDR1 DFQATT and CDR2 SNEGSKA (reference sequence). This CDR3 region has 13 residues. Cells sorted as Tregs were CD4+, CD25+ and CD127-/low. The clonotype was recovered from a female donor with breast cancer. The V gene is TRBV20-1, the J gene TRBJ2-7; D unclear. The sequenced sample was Tregs sorted from a lymph node. CDR3 coding DNA: TGCAGTGCTAGTGGGGTTTTGATAGTCGAGCAGTACTTC. Translating gives CSASGVLIVEQYF.